The 11 T cell receptor beta chains in this list originate from one sample, sequenced in a study of T-cell memory formation after mild COVID-19. One entry per CDR3 protein, called by TCRdb with MiXCR from the 5' RACE reads. Among hundreds of thousands of distinct CDR3 sequences listed, less than 25% were seen once. The specimen was PBMCs or a T cell subset sorted from them (not recorded which). The receptors shown here come from an adult woman who had mild COVID-19 (a few samples of this study predate the infection). Cell type and time point are not known.

This clonotype was observed a handful of times. This sequence joins TRBV24-1 and TRBJ1-5; tentative D call: TRBD1 (5 bases). Germline loops: CDR1 KGHDR, CDR2 SFDVKD. This CDR3 contains 18 residues. The germline V and J ends were trimmed by 0 bases and 0 bases, with 14 bases remaining between them. The CDR3 coding sequence is TGTGCCACCAGTGATTTGGTGGAGGGGTTATATAGCAATCAGCCCCAGCATTTT. This gives the protein CATSDLVEGLYSNQPQHF.

The chain couples TRBV10-3 to TRBJ2-1; TRBD1 agrees at 8 bases. The CDR3 spans 19 residues. Germline CDR1 and CDR2: ENHRY and SYGVKD. With V trimmed by 6 bases and J by 0 bases, 16 bases remained unmatched. The CDR3 coding sequence is TGTGCCATCAGGGGGGGACAGGAGCCATCTACCCTCTCCTACAATGAGCAGTTCTTC. It encodes CAIRGGQEPSTLSYNEQFF.

CDR3 residues: CASSLAWLASNTGELFF. The CDR3 DNA sequence: TGTGCCAGCAGTTTAGCTTGGCTAGCGTCGAACACCGGGGAGCTGTTTTTT. The chain joins TRBV12-3 or TRBV12-4 to TRBJ2-2, with D perhaps matching TRBD2 (6 bases). This CDR3 spans 17 amino acids. V lost 0 bases, J lost 0 bases, and 11 bases lay in between.

J is TRBJ1-2 and V is TRBV12-3 or TRBV12-4; the D is unclear. Trimming pared 3 bases from V and 4 bases from J, leaving 15 bases between. There are 15 residues in the CDR3. In DNA form, the CDR3 reads TGTGCCAGCAGTTTCTCTTCTGTGGCAGGCTATGGCTACACCTTC. It codes for CASSFSSVAGYGYTF.

This chain connects TRBV4-1 to TRBJ2-6; D not resolved. The CDR3 has 16 amino acids. From germline, CDR1 is MGHRA and CDR2 YSYEKL. V was pared by 3 bases and J by 1 base, with 10 bases between. CDR3 region: CASSHPKESGANVLTF. For the CDR3, the DNA is TGCGCCAGCAGCCACCCAAAGGAGTCTGGGGCCAACGTCCTGACTTTC.

This clonotype has a count of ten or more. The rearrangement links TRBV5-1 to TRBJ2-3; D is possibly TRBD1 or TRBD2 (5 bases each). The ends were cut back, 0 bases at V and 6 bases at J, with 5 bases in the middle. The germline V gene has CDR1 SGHRS and CDR2 YFSETQ. This CDR3 is 12 amino acids long. The CDR3 here is CASSLGGDTQYF. The CDR3 DNA reads TGCGCCAGCAGCTTGGGGGGGGATACGCAGTATTTT. The full variable domain, completed using reference TRBV5-1 and TRBJ2-3, is KAGVTQTPRYLIKTRGQQVTLSCSPISGHRSVSWYQQTPGQGLQFLFEYFSETQRNKGNFPGRFSGRQFSNSRSEMNVSTLELGDSALYLCASSLGGDTQYFGPGTRLTVL.

The gene calls are TRBV7-8 and TRBJ1-1; 12 nucleotides match TRBD1. The V segment lost 5 bases and the J segment 2 bases; nucleotides outside the gene matches: 3. This CDR3 is built from 15 residues. The germline V gene has CDR1 SGHVS and CDR2 FQNEAQ. CDR3 loop: CASSVGTGGNTEAFF. The CDR3 DNA follows: TGTGCCAGCAGCGTCGGGACAGGGGGCAACACTGAAGCTTTCTTT.

This clonotype has just a few counts. This chain connects TRBV7-3 to TRBJ2-5; TRBD1 matches at 7 bases. V gave up 1 base and J gave up 2 bases; unmatched junction bases: 4. Germline CDR1 and CDR2: SGHTA and FQGTGA. The CDR3 runs to 15 residues. CDR3 in amino acids: CASSLMGQPQETQYF. The CDR3 DNA is TGTGCCAGCAGCTTAATGGGACAGCCGCAAGAGACCCAGTACTTC.

The V call is TRBV7-9, the J call TRBJ2-7; TRBD1 aligns across 8 bases. J lost 6 bases, V lost 6 bases, and 10 bases had no gene match. The CDR3 totals 14 residues. Germline CDR1 is SEHNR and CDR2 is FQNEAQ (reference sequence). The CDR3 spells CASRPAGTGGEQYF. The CDR3 region has the DNA TGTGCCAGCAGGCCCGCCGGGACAGGCGGCGAGCAGTACTTC.

This clonotype was seen more than once but under ten times. This chain joins TRBV29-1 and TRBJ1-1; 9 bases match TRBD1. Germline values: CDR1 SQVTM, CDR2 ANQGSEA. With V trimmed by 6 bases and J by 4 bases, 6 bases remained unmatched. This CDR3 is 13 amino acids long. The CDR3 DNA follows: TGCAGCGTCGGGACAGGGAGGGTCACTGAAGCTTTCTTT. Amino acids: CSVGTGRVTEAFF.

The V call is TRBV12-3 or TRBV12-4, the J call TRBJ1-1, with D tentatively TRBD1 (6 bases). Trimming cost V 7 bases and J 2 bases, with 20 bases left between them. The CDR3 is 16 residues long. This chain's CDR3 is CASTLERGSFNTEAFF. CDR3 DNA: TGTGCCAGCACCCTGGAGAGGGGGTCATTCAACACTGAAGCTTTCTTT.